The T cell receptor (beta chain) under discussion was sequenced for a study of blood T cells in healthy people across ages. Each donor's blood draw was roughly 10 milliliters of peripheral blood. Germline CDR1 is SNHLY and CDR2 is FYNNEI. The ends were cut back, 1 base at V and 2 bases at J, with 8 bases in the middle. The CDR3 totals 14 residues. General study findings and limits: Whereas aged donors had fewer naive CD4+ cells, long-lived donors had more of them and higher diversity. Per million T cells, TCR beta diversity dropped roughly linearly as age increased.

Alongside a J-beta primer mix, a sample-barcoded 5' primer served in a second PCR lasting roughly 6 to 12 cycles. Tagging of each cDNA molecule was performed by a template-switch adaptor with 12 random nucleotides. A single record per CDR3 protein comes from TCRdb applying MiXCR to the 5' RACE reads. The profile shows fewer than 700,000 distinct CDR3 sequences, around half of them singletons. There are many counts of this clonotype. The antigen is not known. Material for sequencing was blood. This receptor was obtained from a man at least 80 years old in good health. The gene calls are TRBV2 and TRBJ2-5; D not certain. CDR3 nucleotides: TGTGCCAGCAGTGAAGGTCCCCAGCAAGAGACCCAGTACTTC. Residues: CASSEGPQQETQYF.